The clone carrying this TCR beta chain was found many times. As yet, its antigen is unknown. Uncontrolled infection, other autoimmune disease, pregnancy and lactation each barred patients from inclusion. CDR3 length: 15 amino acids. Trimming cost V 2 bases and J 6 bases; bases outside gene matches: 0. The germline V gene encodes CDR1 MNHEY and CDR2 SVGAGI. This sample stems from a study of T cells in Graves' hyperthyroidism and ophthalmopathy. Study context: Any treatment followed the collection of peripheral blood at initial diagnosis.

Study-level results: In the blood, most expanded thyroid clonotypes above 0.001 appeared as well. Ophthalmopathy and stable hyperthyroidism were separated by a 13 V-J model.

There were TCR beta CDR3 regions amplified from RNA transcripts. The HTBI set primed first-round TCR CDR3 RT-PCR. TCRdb redid the calling of the multiplex PCR reads with MiXCR, one entry per CDR3 protein. The sample has about 610,000 distinct CDR3 sequences, roughly 14% seen once; the top ten hold roughly 4.3%. Material: blood. This clonotype was obtained from a woman aged 40 to 55 with Graves' ophthalmopathy. V gene TRBV6-5 combines with J gene TRBJ2-2; TRBD2 aligns across 13 bases. The CDR3 region has the DNA TGTGCCAGCAGTTACACTAGCGGGAGGGCCGGGGAGCTGTTTTTT. It specifies CASSYTSGRAGELFF.